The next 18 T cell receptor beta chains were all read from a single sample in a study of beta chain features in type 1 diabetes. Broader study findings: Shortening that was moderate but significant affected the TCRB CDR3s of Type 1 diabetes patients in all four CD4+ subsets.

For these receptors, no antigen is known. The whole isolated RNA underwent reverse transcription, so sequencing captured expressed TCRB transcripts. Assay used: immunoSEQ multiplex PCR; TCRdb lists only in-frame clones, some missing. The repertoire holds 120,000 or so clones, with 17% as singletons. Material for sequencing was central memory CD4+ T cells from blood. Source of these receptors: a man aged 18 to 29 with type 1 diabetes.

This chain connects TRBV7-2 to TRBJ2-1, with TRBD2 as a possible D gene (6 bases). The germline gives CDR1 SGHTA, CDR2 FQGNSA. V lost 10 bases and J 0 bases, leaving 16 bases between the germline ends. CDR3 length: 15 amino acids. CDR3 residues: CATPDGSSSYNEQFF. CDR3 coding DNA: TGTGCCACCCCCGACGGGAGTAGCTCCTACAATGAGCAGTTCTTC.

The CDR3, as DNA: TGTGCCTGGAGTGTAGCGGGGCCCGGTACGCAGTATTTT. It specifies CAWSVAGPGTQYF. V and J are TRBV30 and TRBJ2-3, with 7 bases identical to TRBD2. J lost 8 bases, V lost 0 bases, and 5 bases had no gene match. Germline V gene lookup returns CDR1 GTSNPN and CDR2 SVGIG (reference sequence). This CDR3 has 13 residues.

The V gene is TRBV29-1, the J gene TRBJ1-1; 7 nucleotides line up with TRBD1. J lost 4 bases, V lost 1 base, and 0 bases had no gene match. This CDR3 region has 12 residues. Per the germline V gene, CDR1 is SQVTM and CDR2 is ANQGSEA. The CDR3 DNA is TGCAGCGTTGAAGCAGGGGGCACTGAAGCTTTCTTT. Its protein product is CSVEAGGTEAFF.

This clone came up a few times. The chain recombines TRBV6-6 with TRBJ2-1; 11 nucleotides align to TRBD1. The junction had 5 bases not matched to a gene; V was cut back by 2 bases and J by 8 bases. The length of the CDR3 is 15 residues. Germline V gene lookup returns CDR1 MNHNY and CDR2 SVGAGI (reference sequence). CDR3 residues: CASSYGQGAGDEQFF. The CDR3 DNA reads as TGTGCCAGCAGTTACGGACAGGGGGCAGGGGATGAGCAGTTCTTC.

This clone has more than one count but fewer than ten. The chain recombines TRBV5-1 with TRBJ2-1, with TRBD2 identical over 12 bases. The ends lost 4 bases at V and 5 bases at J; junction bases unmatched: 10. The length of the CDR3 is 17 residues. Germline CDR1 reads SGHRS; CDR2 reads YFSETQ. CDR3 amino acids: CASSMLAGGPSDNEQFF. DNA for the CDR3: TGCGCCAGCAGCATGCTAGCGGGAGGGCCGTCAGACAATGAGCAGTTCTTC.

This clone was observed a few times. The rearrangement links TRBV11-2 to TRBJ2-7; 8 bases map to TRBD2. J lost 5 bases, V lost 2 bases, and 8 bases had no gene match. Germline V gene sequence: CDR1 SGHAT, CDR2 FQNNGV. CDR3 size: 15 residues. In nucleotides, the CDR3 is TGTGCCAGCAGCTTATCCAGCGGGAGTTGGGACGAGCAGTACTTC. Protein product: CASSLSSGSWDEQYF.

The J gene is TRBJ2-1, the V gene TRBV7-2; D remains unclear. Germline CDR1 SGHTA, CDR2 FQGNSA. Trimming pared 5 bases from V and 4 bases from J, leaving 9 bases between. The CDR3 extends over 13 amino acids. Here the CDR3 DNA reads TGTGCCAGCAGCCCCTCGCCTTACAATGAGCAGTTCTTC. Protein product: CASSPSPYNEQFF.

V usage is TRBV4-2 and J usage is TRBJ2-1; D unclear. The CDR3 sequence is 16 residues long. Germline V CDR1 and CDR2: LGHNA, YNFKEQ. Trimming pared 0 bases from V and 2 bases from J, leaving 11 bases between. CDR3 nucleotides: TGTGCCAGCAGCCAAGACTCCGCTCTCGCCTACAATGAGCAGTTCTTC. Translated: CASSQDSALAYNEQFF.

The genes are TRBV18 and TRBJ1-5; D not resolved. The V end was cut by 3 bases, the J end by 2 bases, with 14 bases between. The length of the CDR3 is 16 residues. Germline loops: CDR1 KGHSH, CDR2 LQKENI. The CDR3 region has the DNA TGTGCCAGCTCACCGTCGAGGCAATTTGGCAATCAGCCCCAGCATTTT. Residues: CASSPSRQFGNQPQHF.

CDR3 nucleotides: TGTGCCAGCAGTGAGTCAACACCGGCGGTAGAGACGCAGTATTTT. Protein product: CASSESTPAVETQYF. This rearrangement joins TRBV2 to TRBJ2-3, with D unclear. Trimming pared 3 bases from V and 9 bases from J, leaving 19 bases between. Germline V gene sequence: CDR1 SNHLY, CDR2 FYNNEI. This CDR3 region has 15 residues.

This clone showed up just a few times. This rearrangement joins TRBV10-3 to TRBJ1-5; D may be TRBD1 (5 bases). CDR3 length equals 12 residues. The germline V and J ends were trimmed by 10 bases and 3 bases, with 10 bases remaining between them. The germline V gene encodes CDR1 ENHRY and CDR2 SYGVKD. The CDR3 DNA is TGTGCCACCACAGGTTTCAATCAGCCCCAGCATTTT. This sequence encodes CATTGFNQPQHF.

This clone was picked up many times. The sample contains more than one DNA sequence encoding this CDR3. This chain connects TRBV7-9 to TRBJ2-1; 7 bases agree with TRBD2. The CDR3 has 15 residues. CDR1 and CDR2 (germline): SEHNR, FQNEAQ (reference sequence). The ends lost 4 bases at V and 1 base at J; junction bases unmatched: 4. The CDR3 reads CASSSSGTSYNEQFF. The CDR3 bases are TGTGCCAGCAGCTCTAGCGGTACGTCCTACAATGAGCAGTTCTTC.

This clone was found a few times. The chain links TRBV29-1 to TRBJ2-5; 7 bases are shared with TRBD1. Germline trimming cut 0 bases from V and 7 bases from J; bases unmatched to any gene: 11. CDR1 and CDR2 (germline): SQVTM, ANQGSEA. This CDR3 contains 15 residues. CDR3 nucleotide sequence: TGCAGCGTTGAAGAAGGGGGCTGGGGCCGGGTGACCCAGTACTTC. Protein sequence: CSVEEGGWGRVTQYF. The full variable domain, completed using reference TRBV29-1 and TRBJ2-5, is SAVISQKPSRDICQRGTSLTIQCQVDSQVTMMFWYRQQPGQSLTLIATANQGSEATYESGFVIDKFPISRPNLTFSTLTVSNMSPEDSSIYLCSVEEGGWGRVTQYFGPGTRLLVL.

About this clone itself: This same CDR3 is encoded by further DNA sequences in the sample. CDR3 protein: CASSLAYTDTQYF. In DNA form, the CDR3 reads TGTGCCAGCAGCCTGGCATACACAGATACGCAGTATTTT. V is TRBV7-2 and J is TRBJ2-3; D call uncertain. V gave up 5 bases and J gave up 2 bases, with 8 bases separating them. This CDR3 region has 13 residues. CDR1 SGHTA and CDR2 FQGNSA come from the germline V gene.

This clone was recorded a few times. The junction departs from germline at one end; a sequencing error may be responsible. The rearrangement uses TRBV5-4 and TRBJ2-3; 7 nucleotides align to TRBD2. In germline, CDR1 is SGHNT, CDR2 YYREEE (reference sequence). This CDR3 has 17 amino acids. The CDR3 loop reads CASTLGGTLSSTDTQYF. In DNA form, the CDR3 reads TGTGCCAGCACCTTGGGGGGGACCCTTTCTAGCACAGATACGCAGTATTTT.

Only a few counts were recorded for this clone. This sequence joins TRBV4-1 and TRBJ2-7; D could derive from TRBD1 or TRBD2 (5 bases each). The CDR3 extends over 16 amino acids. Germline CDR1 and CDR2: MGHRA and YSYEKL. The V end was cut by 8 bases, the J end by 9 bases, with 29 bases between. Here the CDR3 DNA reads TGCGCCAGCCGAGGTCCGGGACGGGTCATACGCGGGTGGCAGTACTTC. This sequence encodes CASRGPGRVIRGWQYF.

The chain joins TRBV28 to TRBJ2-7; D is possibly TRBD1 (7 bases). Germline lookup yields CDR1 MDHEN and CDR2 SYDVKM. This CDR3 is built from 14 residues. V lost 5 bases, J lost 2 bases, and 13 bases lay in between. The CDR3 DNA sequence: TGTGCCAGCAGTCCCCCAGGGGGGACCTACGAGCAGTACTTC. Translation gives CASSPPGGTYEQYF. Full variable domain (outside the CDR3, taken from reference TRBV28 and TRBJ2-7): DVKVTQSSRYLVKRTGEKVFLECVQDMDHENMFWYRQDPGLGLRLIYFSYDVKMKEKGDIPEGYSVSREKKERFSLILESASTNQTSMYLCASSPPGGTYEQYFGPGTRLTVT.

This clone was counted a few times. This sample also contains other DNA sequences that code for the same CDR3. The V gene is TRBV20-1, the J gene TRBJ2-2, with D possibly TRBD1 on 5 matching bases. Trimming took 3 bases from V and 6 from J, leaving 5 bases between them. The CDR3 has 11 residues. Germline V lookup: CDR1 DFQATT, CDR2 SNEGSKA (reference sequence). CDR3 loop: CSASRAGELFF. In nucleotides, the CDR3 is TGCAGTGCTAGCAGGGCCGGGGAGCTGTTTTTT.